This T cell receptor (beta chain) was obtained from a study of shared clonotypes between healthy human individuals. CD4+ cell separation produced CD45RA+ naive and CD45RA-negative memory subsets. Each subset's genomic DNA was split evenly across several immunoSEQ plates. The method was immunoSEQ multiplex PCR; TCRdb's version includes in-frame clones alone and lacks a portion of them. The table records some 2.1 million clones, 90% to 95% of them present only once. As for this clone: The antigen remains unidentified. Within the sample, other DNA sequences also encode this same CDR3.

The CDR3 covers 14 residues. CDR1 and CDR2 from the germline V gene are LGHNT and FRNRAP. The V segment lost 1 base and the J segment 3 bases; nucleotides outside the gene matches: 2. Regarding the study as a whole: On the whole, naive subsets had larger estimated richness than memory subsets had.

The V call is TRBV12-5, the J call TRBJ2-5, with 7 nucleotides matching TRBD1. The receptor was derived from a man aged 18 to 35 in good health. The sample consisted of naive CD4+ T cells sorted from blood. The subset denotes: CD45RA+ positively selected. The CDR3 coding sequence is TGTGCTAGTGGTTTGGGGACAGGCGAAGAGACCCAGTACTTC. Protein product: CASGLGTGEETQYF. Full variable domain (rest looked up from reference TRBV12-5 and TRBJ2-5): DARVTQTPRHKVTEMGQEVTMRCQPILGHNTVFWYRQTMMQGLELLAYFRNRAPLDDSGMPKDRFSAEMPDATLATLKIQPSEPRDSAVYFCASGLGTGEETQYFGPGTRLLVL.